This T cell receptor beta chain was captured in a study of CD8 T cells in ankylosing spondylitis. TCRdb itself ran the 5' RACE reads through MiXCR, one entry per CDR3 protein. The sample yields tens of thousands of distinct CDR3 sequences, approximately 3% seen once. Germline values: CDR1 SGDLS, CDR2 YYNGEE. The V end lost 0 bases, the J end lost 4 bases, and 10 bases lay between the germline ends. The CDR3 covers 15 residues. Ten or more counts support this clonotype. Sequencing was carried out using blood, either unsorted or a sorted T cell fraction (not recorded which). The gene calls are TRBV9 and TRBJ2-2; TRBD1 is a possible D gene (6 bases). This TCR was sampled from a male donor with ankylosing spondylitis or in good health (not recorded which). CDR3 region: CASSVVQGSTGELFF. The CDR3 nucleotides read TGTGCCAGCAGCGTAGTGCAGGGGAGCACCGGGGAGCTGTTTTTT.